This T cell receptor beta chain was obtained from a study of shared clonotypes between healthy human individuals. In the study overall: Three men and two women, aged 18 to 49, were donors.

The study's findings and limits: Large depth notwithstanding, sorted-subset sequencing proved incomplete by rarefaction. Clonotypes shared by all four donors outscored non-shared clonotypes in generation probability.

Sorted-subset replicate PCRs used 150 to 200 ng of genomic DNA. This amount corresponded to tens of thousands of T cell genomes. Method: immunoSEQ multiplex PCR; TCRdb's copy keeps in-frame clones and lacks some. This sample has some 360,000 clones, with about 70% found just once. The junction had 6 bases not matched to a gene; V was cut back by 0 bases and J by 2 bases. The CDR3 spans 16 residues. Germline assignment: CDR1 WNHNN and CDR2 SYGVQD (reference sequence). For this clone: Its cognate antigen is unknown.

This chain connects TRBV10-1 to TRBJ2-5; the match to TRBD2 covers 7 bases. Sequenced input: memory CD4+ T cells sorted from blood. Subset denoted: CD45RA-negative fraction. The receptor was isolated from a man aged 25-40 years in good health. CDR3 in amino acids: CASSESTSSGQETQYF. The CDR3 DNA reads TGCGCCAGCAGTGAGTCTACGTCTAGCGGACAAGAGACCCAGTACTTC.